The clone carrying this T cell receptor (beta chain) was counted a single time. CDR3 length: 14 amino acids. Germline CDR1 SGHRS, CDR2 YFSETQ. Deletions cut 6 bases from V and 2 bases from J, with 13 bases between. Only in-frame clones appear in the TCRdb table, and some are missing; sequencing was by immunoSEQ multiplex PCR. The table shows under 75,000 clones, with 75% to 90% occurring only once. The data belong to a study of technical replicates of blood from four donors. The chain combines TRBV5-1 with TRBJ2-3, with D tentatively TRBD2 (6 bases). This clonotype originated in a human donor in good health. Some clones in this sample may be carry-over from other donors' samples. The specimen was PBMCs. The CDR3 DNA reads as TGCGCCAGCAAGCTAGCGAGATCCACAGATACGCAGTATTTT. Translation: CASKLARSTDTQYF.